This T cell receptor beta chain was captured by sequencing in a study of shared clonotypes between healthy human individuals. Turning to the study itself: A donor's plate count was three for CD4 naive and three for CD4 memory; CD8 naive had two and CD8 memory one.

Study results and caveats: Clonotypes not shared had lower generation probabilities than those common to all four donors.

Points on this clone: The target antigen is unknown. Other DNA sequences in the sample encode the same CDR3.

Libraries were prepared by immunoSEQ multiplex PCR; TCRdb keeps only in-frame clonotypes and omits some of them. Among some 2.1 million clones listed, 95% were seen once. The sequence came from a man aged 18 to 29 in good health. The sample was naive CD4+ T cells sorted from blood. Subset meaning: CD45RA+ positively selected.

In DNA, the CDR3 is TGCGCCAGCAGCTTGGCCCTAGCGGGGAGCACAGATACGCAGTATTTT. Translating gives CASSLALAGSTDTQYF. The V and J genes are TRBV5-1 and TRBJ2-3; 9 bases fit TRBD2. The CDR3 loop spans 16 amino acids. The germline CDR1 and CDR2 sequences are SGHRS and YFSETQ. J was trimmed by 0 bases and V by 0 bases; bases with no gene match: 2.